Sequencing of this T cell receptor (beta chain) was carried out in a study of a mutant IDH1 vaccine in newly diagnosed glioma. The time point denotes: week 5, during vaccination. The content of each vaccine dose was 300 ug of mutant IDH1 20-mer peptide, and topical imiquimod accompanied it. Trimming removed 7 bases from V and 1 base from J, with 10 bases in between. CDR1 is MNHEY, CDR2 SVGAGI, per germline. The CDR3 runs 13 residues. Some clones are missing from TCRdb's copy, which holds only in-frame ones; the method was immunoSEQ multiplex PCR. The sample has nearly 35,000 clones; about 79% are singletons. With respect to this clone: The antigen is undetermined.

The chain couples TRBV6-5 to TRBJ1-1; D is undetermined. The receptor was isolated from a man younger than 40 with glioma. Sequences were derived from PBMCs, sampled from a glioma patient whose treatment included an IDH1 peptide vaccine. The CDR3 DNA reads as TGTGCCAGCAACCGGGGAAAGAACACTGAAGCTTTCTTT. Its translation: CASNRGKNTEAFF.